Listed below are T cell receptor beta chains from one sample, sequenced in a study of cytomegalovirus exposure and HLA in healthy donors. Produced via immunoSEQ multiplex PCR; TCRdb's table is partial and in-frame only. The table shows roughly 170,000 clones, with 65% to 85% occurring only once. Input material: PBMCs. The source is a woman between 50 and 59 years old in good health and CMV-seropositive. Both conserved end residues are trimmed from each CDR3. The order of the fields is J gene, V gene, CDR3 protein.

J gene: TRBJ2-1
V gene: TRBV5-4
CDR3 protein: ASSLAGTSGSNEQF

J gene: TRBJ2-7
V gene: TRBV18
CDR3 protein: ASSRGGAADEQY

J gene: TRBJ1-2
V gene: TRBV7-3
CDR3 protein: ASSLTREVKVHHGYT

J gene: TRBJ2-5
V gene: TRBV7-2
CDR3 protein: ASSLRAGGGETQY

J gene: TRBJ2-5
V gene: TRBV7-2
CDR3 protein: ASSSPQGRQETQY

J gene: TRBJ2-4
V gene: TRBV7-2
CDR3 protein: ASSFSGIQY

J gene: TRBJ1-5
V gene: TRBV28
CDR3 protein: ATTTSNQPQH

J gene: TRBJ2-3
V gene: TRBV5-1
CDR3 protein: ASSSGSGGSVTDTQY

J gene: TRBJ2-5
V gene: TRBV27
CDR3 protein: ASSLYRRQDVVETQY

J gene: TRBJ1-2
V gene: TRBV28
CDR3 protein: ASSLTPGGVSGKGGYT

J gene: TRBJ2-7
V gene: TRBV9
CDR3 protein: ASSPGLAGRDEQY

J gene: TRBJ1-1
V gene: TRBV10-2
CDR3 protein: ASTGDSLAEAF

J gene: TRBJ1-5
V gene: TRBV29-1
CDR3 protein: SVEGQGAGIQH

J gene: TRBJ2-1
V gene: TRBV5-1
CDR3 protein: ASSFGGVPYNEQF

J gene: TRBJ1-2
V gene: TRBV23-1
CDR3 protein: ASSQGLLYGYT

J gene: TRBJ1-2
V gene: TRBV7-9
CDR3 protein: ASSLDSQDYGYT

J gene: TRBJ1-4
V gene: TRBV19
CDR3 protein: ASSDFDNEKLF

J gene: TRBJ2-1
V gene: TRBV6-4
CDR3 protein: ASSVTGAPKGNEQF

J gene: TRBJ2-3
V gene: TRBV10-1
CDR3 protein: ASSSGLAGPAGTDTQY

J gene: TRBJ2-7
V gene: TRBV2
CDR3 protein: ATSGTPGYEQY

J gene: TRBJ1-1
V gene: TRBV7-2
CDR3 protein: ASRRSGVRGNTEAF

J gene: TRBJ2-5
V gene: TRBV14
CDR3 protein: ASSRTSSGHWETQY

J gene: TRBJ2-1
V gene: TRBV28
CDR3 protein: ASRPTGFWDEQF

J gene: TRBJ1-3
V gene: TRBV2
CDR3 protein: ASLQGAGNTIY

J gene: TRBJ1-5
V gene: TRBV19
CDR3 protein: ASSFGQGRFAEYSNQPQH

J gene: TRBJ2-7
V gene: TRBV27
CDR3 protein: ASSLSSLAAYEQY

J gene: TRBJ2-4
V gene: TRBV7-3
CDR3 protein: ASSPNSGGKNIQY

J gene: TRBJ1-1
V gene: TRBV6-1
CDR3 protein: ASTTVRRTEAF

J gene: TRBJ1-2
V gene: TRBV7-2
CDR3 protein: ASSSQGYGYT

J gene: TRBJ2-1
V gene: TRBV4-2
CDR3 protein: ASSQEQRALNEQF

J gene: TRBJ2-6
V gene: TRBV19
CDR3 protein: ASSPQGGGANVLT

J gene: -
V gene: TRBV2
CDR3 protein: ARRQGSEQY

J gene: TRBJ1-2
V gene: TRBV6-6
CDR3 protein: ASSYPPITGNEGYT

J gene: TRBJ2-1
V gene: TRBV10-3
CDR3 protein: ATGELAGLGNEQF

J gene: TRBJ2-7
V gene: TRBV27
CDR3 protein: ASNDGTGLREQY

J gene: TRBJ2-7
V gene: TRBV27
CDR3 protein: ASSLAGGHSYEQY

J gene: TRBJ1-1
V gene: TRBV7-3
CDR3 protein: ASSLTGRANTEAF

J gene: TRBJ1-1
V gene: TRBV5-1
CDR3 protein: ASSAQPRHFAGTEAF

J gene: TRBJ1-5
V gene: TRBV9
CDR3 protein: ASSVTASGQPQH

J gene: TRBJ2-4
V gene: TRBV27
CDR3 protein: ASPSSGTSGRAGKAKNIQY